The sequence of this TCR beta chain was determined in a study of blood T cell repertoires in COVID-19 (TCRdb year 2020). For context, the study as a whole: Collaborator samples came from the United States, Italy and Spain and covered acute and convalescent phases of COVID-19. The prospective study material was composed of cDNA or gDNA derived from T cells, B-cell-depleted T cells, or PBMCs. The dataset comprised deeply sampled blood TCRbeta repertoires from subjects exposed to, actively infected with, or recovered from COVID-19. The repertoires were released in a freely available public database intended as a resource for research on the immune response to SARS-CoV-2. Samples came from the ongoing ImmuneRACE study (first 160 participants) plus 1,254 subjects from 6 global collaborators. The sample metadata nearly always contained a de-identified subject ID, COVID-19 status, age in years and sex. HLA class I and class II types, where available, came from metadata supplied by the sample provider rather than from assay-based typing.

V drops 4 bases and J drops 6 bases, leaving 16 bases in between. The CDR3 numbers 15 residues from cysteine through phenylalanine. The CDR3 DNA has 45 bases and is translated from base 1. The germline V gene gives CDR1 as SGHRS and CDR2 as YFSETQ. At one collaborating source in Seattle, patients were enrolled during active infection and were followed longitudinally through the course of disease. Each collaborating institution followed its own protocols to collect whole blood in K2EDTA tubes. For TCRbeta analysis, collaborators shipped samples as frozen whole blood, isolated PBMCs, or DNA extracted from either of those sample types. Here is what the overall study found, with its caveats: Clinical and demographic metadata were provided uncurated, with the amount varying by source and participant.

With regard to this clone: Its antigen has not been determined. No base-level quality is on record; no much larger clone is a single base apart.

The immunoSEQ Assay, a bias-controlled multiplex PCR, was used to amplify TCRbeta CDR3 regions from genomic DNA. In the original analysis: Nucleated cell counts per sample were estimated from amplification of reference gene primers within the assay. Sequence reads were collapsed and filtered to measure the absolute abundance of every unique TCRbeta CDR3 rearrangement. For each sample, productive Simpson clonality was calculated as the square root of Simpson's diversity index across productive rearrangements. TCRdb holds this immuneACCESS table with in-frame rearrangements only. Some clones are missing; in checked studies, unresolved V genes explain under half, and the rest has no known cause. That table is the source of V, J and clone size, and D and trimming were worked out from the DNA. The sample table records 150,000 to 200,000 clones; about 83% of these occur just once. The ten most abundant clones make up approximately 12% of the sample.

Recombination linked TRBV5-1 to TRBJ2-2; TRBD2 is a possible D gene, resting on 6 matching bases. The TCR comes from a woman in her 70s with COVID-19, enrolled during active disease. Material for sequencing was peripheral blood. The CDR3 region: CASSPGGVFPGELFF. The nucleotide sequence is given as TGCGCCAGCAGCCCTGGAGGGGTTTTCCCCGGGGAGCTGTTTTTT.